Sequencing of this T cell receptor beta chain was carried out in a study of metastatic and nonmetastatic thyroid tumors. There were no patients who had received any treatment before thyroid surgery. TCRdb re-analyzed the PCR reads using MiXCR. The sample includes tens of thousands of clones, less than 5% of them seen just once. The CDR3 spans 13 residues. Per the germline V gene, CDR1 is MNHEY and CDR2 is SMNVEV (reference sequence). V lost 6 bases, J lost 10 bases, and 18 bases lay in between. Sequenced sample: blood. This TCR came from a female donor with papillary thyroid cancer or a benign thyroid nodule (not recorded which). Some clones in this sample may be carry-over from other donors' samples. The rearrangement uses TRBV27 and TRBJ1-2; D is unresolved. The CDR3 loop reads CASSLRWVLAYTF. For the CDR3, the DNA is TGTGCCAGCAGCCTCCGGTGGGTGTTGGCCTACACCTTC.